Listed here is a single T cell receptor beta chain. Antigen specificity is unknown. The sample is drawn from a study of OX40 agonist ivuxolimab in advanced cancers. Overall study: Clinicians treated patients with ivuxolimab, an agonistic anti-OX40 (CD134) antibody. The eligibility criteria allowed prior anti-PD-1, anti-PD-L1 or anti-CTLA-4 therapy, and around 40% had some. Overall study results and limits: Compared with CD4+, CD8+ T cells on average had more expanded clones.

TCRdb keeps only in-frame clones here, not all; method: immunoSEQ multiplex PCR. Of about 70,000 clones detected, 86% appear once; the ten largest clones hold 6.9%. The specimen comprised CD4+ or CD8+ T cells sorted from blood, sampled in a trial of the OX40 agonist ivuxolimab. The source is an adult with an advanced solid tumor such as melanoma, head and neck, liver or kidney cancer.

Here the CDR3 reads CASSYEGAAEAFF. Written as DNA, the CDR3 is TGTGCCAGCAGTTACGAGGGGGCGGCTGAAGCTTTCTTT. The V call is TRBV6-6, the J call TRBJ1-1; 7 bases are a match to TRBD1. With V trimmed by 2 bases and J by 6 bases, 3 bases remained unmatched. This CDR3 spans 13 amino acids. CDR1 MNHNY and CDR2 SVGAGI come from the germline V gene (reference sequence).